The entry below describes one T cell receptor beta chain. Its antigen is as yet unknown. The data were taken from a study of long-term antiretroviral therapy in people with HIV. Study-wide points: The data indicate that diversity increased after ART but remained below transplant donor controls.

CDR1 and CDR2 (germline): MNHNS, SASEGT. The CDR3 length is 18 residues. After removal of 3 bases from V and 5 bases from J, the junction contained 14 bases not matched to a gene. With survey level as its setting, the immunoSEQ assay was v3.0. In sequencing, about 40,000-55,000 T-cell genomes per sample were targeted. Sequencing used immunoSEQ multiplex PCR; TCRdb keeps in-frame clones, though not all of them. This sample has fewer than 40,000 clones, with roughly nine tenths found just once. This sequence originates from a woman aged 45-60 years with HIV. The V and J genes are TRBV6-1 and TRBJ2-7; the match to TRBD2 covers 12 bases. The starting material was unsorted PBMCs, obtained 1.2 years after starting antiretroviral therapy. CDR3 bases: TGTGCCAGCAGTGACCCCCTAGCGGGGGGGCCGAGATCCCACGAGCAGTACTTC. Translated: CASSDPLAGGPRSHEQYF.